This T cell receptor (beta chain) was captured by sequencing in a study of Ad26.COV2.S vaccination and SARS-CoV-2 variants. Overall study: Donor had been placed in the Ad26.COV2.S arm of the COV1001 trial.

Method: immunoSEQ multiplex PCR; TCRdb's copy keeps in-frame clones and lacks some. The sample has about 350,000 clones, less than 90% seen once. There are 14 residues in the CDR3. The V gene's germline CDR1 is MNHEY and CDR2 SMNVEV (reference sequence). V lost 8 bases and J lost 12; bases outside the gene matches: 11. The treatment: some 20 received Ad26.COV2.S at low or high dose, single or two shots; roughly five received placebo; per-sample allocation not given. Day 63 following the first vaccine or placebo injection was when the samples were taken. The rearrangement joins TRBV27 to TRBJ2-1, with 12 bases matching TRBD2. The TCR originated in a person between 18 and 60 years old who received the Ad26.COV2.S COVID-19 vaccine or a placebo. The sequencing used peripheral blood, collected in a trial of Ad26.COV2.S vaccine versus placebo. CDR3 in DNA: TGTGCCAGCGCGGCTAGCGGGAGGGCCCACGGGCAGTTCTTC. Its protein product is CASAASGRAHGQFF.